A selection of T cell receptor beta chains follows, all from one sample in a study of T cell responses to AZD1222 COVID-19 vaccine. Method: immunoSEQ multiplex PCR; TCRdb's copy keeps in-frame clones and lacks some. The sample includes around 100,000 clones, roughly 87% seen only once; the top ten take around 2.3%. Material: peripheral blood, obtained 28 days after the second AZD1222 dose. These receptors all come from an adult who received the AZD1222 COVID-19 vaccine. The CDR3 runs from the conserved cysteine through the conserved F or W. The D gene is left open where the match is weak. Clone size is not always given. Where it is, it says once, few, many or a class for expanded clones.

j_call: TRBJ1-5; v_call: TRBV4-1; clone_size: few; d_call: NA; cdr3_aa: CASSQVVGSNQPQHF; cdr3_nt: TGCGCCAGCAGCCAAGTGGTAGGTAGCAATCAGCCCCAGCATTTT
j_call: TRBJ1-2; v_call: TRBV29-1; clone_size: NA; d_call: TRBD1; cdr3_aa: CSAAEFTGGNVYGYTF; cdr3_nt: TGCAGCGCTGCGGAATTTACAGGGGGCAATGTCTATGGCTACACCTTC
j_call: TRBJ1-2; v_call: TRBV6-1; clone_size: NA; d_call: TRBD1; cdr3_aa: CASSEVLQGPGYGYTF; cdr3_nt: TGTGCCAGCAGTGAAGTCTTACAGGGGCCAGGGTATGGCTACACCTTC
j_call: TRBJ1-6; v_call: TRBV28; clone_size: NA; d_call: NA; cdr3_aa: CASSLSGRGSPLHF; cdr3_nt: TGTGCCAGCAGTTTAAGTGGCAGGGGATCACCCCTCCACTTT
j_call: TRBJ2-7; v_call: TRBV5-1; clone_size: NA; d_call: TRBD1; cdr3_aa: CASSLGDDRGKQYF; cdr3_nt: TGCGCCAGCAGCTTGGGTGATGACAGGGGCAAGCAGTACTTC
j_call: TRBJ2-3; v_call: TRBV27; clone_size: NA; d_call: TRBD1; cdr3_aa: CASSADRVGDTQYF; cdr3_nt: TGTGCCAGCAGCGCGGACAGGGTGGGAGATACGCAGTATTTT
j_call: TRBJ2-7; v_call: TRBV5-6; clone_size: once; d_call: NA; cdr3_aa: CASSGRTVFYEQYF; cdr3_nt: TGTGCCAGCAGCGGCAGGACAGTATTCTACGAGCAGTACTTC
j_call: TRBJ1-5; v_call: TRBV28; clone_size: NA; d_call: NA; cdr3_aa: CASRDAAEGHF; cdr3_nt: TGTGCCAGCAGAGACGCAGCCGAGGGGCATTTT
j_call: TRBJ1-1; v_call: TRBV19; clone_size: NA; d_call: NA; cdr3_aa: CASSPSSGLTEAFF; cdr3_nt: TGTGCCAGTAGTCCTTCCTCAGGGCTTACTGAAGCTTTCTTT
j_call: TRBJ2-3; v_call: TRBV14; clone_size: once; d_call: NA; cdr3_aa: CASSVRMLNTQYF; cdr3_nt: TGTGCCAGCAGCGTAAGGATGCTCAATACGCAGTATTTT
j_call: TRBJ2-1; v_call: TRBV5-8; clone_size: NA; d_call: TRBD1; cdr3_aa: CASSFGTGGMNEQFF; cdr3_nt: TGTGCCAGCAGCTTCGGGACAGGGGGCATGAATGAGCAGTTCTTC
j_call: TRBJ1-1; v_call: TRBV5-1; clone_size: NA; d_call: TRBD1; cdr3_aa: CASSLFIPGQGVIGNTEAFF; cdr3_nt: TGCGCCAGCAGCTTATTTATACCGGGACAGGGGGTGATAGGGAACACTGAAGCTTTCTTT
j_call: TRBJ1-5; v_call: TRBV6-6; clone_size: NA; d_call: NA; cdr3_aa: CASSYLRGETGQPQHF; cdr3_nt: TGTGCCAGCAGTTATCTCCGGGGCGAGACTGGACAGCCCCAGCATTTT
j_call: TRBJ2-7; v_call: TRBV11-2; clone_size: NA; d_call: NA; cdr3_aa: CASSLSPANYEQYF; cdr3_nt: TGTGCCAGCAGCTTAAGTCCTGCGAACTACGAGCAGTACTTC
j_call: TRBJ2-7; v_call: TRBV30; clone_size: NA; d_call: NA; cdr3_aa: CAWSVRLAPSSYEQYF; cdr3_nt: TGTGCCTGGAGTGTAAGGCTAGCGCCCAGCTCCTACGAGCAGTACTTC
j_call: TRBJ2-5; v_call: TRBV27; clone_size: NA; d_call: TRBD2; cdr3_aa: CASSLTSGMFETQYF; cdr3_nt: TGTGCCAGCAGTTTAACTAGCGGGATGTTTGAGACCCAGTACTTC
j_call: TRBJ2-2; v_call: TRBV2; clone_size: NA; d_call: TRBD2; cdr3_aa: CASSLTSGRLGELFF; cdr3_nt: TGTGCCAGCAGTTTGACTAGCGGGAGGCTCGGGGAGCTGTTTTTT
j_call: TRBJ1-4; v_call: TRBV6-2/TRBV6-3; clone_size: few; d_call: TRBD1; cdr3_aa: CASSFDRAEKLFF; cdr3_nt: TGTGCCAGCAGTTTCGACAGGGCTGAAAAACTGTTTTTT
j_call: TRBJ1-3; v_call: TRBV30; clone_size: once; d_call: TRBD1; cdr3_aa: CAWSVPGGKHTIYF; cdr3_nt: TGTGCCTGGAGTGTTCCAGGGGGAAAGCACACCATATATTTT
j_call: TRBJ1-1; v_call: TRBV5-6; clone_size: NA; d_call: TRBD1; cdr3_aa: CASSPGTGRNTEAFF; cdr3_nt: TGTGCCAGCAGCCCGGGGACAGGGCGGAACACTGAAGCTTTCTTT
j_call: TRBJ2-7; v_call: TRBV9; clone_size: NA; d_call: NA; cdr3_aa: CASSALRSGTYEQYF; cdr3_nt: TGTGCCAGCAGCGCTCTTCGGTCAGGTACCTACGAGCAGTACTTC
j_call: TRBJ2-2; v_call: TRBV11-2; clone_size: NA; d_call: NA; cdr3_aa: CASSSITNTGELFF; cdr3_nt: TGTGCCAGCAGCTCCATCACGAACACCGGGGAGCTGTTTTTT
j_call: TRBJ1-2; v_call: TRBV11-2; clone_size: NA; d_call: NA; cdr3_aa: CASSLDPGSANYGYTF; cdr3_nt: TGTGCCAGCAGCTTAGATCCTGGTTCTGCTAACTATGGCTACACCTTC
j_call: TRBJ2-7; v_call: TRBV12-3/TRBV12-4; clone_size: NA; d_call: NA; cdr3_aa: CASSFVGVREQYF; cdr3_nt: TGTGCCAGCAGTTTCGTGGGAGTTAGAGAGCAGTACTTC
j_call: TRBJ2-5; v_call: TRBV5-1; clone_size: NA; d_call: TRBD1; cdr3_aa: CASSTGQGGQETQYF; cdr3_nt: TGCGCCAGCAGCACAGGACAGGGGGGACAAGAGACCCAGTACTTC
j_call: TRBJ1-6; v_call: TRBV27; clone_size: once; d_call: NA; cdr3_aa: CASSLTPGSYNSPLHF; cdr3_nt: TGTGCCAGCAGTCTGACACCGGGGTCATATAATTCACCCCTCCACTTT
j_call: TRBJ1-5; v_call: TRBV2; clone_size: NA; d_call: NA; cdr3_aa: CASRRTVSNQPQHF; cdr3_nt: TGTGCCAGCAGAAGGACAGTTAGCAATCAGCCCCAGCATTTT
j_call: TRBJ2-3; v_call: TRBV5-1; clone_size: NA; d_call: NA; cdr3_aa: CASRNEGRGPTDTQYF; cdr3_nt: TGCGCCAGCAGAAATGAAGGTCGGGGGCCCACAGATACGCAGTATTTT
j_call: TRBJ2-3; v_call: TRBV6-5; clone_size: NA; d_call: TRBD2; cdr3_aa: CASSYSLAGTDTQYF; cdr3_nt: TGTGCCAGCAGTTACAGTCTAGCGGGCACAGATACGCAGTATTTT
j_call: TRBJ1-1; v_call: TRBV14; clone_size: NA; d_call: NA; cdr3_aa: CASSLLQSNTEAFF; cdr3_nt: TGTGCCAGCAGCCTTCTGCAGTCGAACACTGAAGCTTTCTTT
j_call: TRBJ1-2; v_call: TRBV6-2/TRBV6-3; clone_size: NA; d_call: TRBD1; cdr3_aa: CASSYGQGGYGYTF; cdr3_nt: TGTGCCAGCAGTTACGGACAGGGAGGCTATGGCTACACCTTC
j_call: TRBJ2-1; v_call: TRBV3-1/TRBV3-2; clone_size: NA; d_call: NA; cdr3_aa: CASSRGRDEQFF; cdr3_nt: TGTGCCAGCAGCAGAGGAAGGGATGAGCAGTTCTTC
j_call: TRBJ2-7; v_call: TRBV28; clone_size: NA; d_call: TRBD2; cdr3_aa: CASSFLAGGPYEQYF; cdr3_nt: TGTGCCAGCAGTTTCCTAGCGGGAGGGCCTTACGAGCAGTACTTC
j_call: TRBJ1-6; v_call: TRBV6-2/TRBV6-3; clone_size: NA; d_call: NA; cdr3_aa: CASSYSGNSPLHF; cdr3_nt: TGTGCCAGCAGTTACTCTGGGAATTCACCCCTCCACTTT
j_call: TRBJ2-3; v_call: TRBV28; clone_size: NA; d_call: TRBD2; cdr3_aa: CASSLYGLAGGPPDTQYF; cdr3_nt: TGTGCCAGCAGTTTGTATGGGCTAGCGGGAGGGCCTCCAGATACGCAGTATTTT
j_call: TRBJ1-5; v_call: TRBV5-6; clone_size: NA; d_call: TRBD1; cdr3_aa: CASSRQGIDNQPQHF; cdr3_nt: TGTGCCAGCAGCCGACAGGGGATAGACAATCAGCCCCAGCATTTT
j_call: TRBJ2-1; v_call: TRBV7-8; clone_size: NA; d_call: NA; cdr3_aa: CASSYPGGERENEQFF; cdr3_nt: TGTGCCAGCAGCTACCCCGGCGGGGAGAGGGAGAATGAGCAGTTCTTC
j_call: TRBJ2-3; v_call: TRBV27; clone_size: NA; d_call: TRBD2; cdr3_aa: CASSLSTWTSGSSTTDTQYF; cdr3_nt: TGTGCCAGCAGTTTATCGACGTGGACTAGCGGGAGCTCTACCACAGATACGCAGTATTTT
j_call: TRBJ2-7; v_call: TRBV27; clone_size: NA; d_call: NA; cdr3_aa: CASSSWQGFSYEQYF; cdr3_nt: TGTGCCAGCAGTTCGTGGCAGGGGTTCTCCTACGAGCAGTACTTC
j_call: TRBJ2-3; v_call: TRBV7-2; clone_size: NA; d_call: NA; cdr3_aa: CASSFQLGDTQYF; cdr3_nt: TGTGCCAGCAGCTTCCAATTAGGGGATACGCAGTATTTT
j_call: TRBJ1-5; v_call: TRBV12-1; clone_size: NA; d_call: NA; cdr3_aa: CASSQLAGAGNQPQHF; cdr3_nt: TGTGCCAGCAGTCAACTAGCAGGGGCGGGCAATCAGCCCCAGCATTTT
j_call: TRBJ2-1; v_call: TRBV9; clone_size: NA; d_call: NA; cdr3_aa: CASSIGSYNEQFF; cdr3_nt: TGTGCCAGCAGCATCGGGTCTTACAATGAGCAGTTCTTC
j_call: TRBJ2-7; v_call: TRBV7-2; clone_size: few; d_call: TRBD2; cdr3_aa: CASSLEAGGPYEQYF; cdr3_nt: TGTGCCAGCAGCTTAGAAGCGGGAGGGCCCTACGAGCAGTACTTC
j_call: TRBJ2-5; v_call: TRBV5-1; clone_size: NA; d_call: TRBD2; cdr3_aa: CASSFRGLAGVHSGETQYF; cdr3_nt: TGCGCCAGCAGCTTCAGAGGGCTAGCGGGAGTACATTCGGGGGAGACCCAGTACTTC
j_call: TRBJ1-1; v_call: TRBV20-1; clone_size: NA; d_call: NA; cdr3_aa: CSAKGGTEAFF; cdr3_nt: TGCAGTGCTAAGGGGGGGACTGAAGCTTTCTTT
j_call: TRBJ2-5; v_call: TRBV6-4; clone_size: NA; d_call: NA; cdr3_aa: CASSGQRDRNQETQYF; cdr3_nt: TGTGCCAGCAGTGGCCAGCGGGACAGAAACCAAGAGACCCAGTACTTC
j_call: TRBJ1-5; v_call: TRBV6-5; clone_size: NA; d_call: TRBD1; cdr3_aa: CASSTQGVINQPQHF; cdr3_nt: TGTGCCAGCAGTACACAGGGGGTAATCAATCAGCCCCAGCATTTT
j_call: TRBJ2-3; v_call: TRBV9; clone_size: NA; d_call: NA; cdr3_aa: CASSATLIGYTDTQYF; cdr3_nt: TGTGCCAGCAGCGCCACTCTCATCGGGTACACAGATACGCAGTATTTT
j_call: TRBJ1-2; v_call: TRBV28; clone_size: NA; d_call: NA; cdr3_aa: CASRAGRLSGYTF; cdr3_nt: TGTGCCAGCAGGGCGGGACGGCTCAGTGGCTACACCTTC